This entry is about one T cell receptor beta chain. The antigen is undetermined. Per-sample yields of isolated PBMCs were at least 6 million. A sample-barcoded 5' primer and a J-beta primer mix were used in a second PCR of roughly 6 to 11 cycles. TCRdb itself ran the 5' RACE reads through MiXCR, one entry per CDR3 protein. The profile covers roughly 900,000 distinct CDR3 sequences, with roughly 50% appearing a single time and around 15% taken by the ten largest. The record originates from a study of blood T cells in healthy people across ages. Study overall: The template switching approach captured approximately one barcoded beta molecule for every two T cells.

The CDR3 runs to 14 residues. Germline V gene data show CDR1 as SGHAT and CDR2 as FQNNGV. Trimming took 5 bases from V and 2 from J, leaving 12 bases between them. Study outcomes and limitations: PBMCs went unsorted, and a conclusive naive versus antigen-experienced comparison was therefore prevented.

Specimen: blood. This sequence was found in a man aged 25 to 45 in good health. The rearrangement uses TRBV11-2 and TRBJ1-1; D gene ambiguous. The CDR3, as DNA: TGTGCCAGCAGCGACCAAAGACACAACACTGAAGCTTTCTTT. Translated, it gives CASSDQRHNTEAFF.